A single sample is the source of the 11 T cell receptor beta chains below, sequenced in a study of cytomegalovirus exposure and HLA in healthy donors (dated by TCRdb to 2017 to 2019). Library construction relied on the immunoSEQ multiplex PCR assay. A mixture of 60 forward primers for TCR Vbeta segments and 13 reverse primers for TCR Jbeta segments was used in the multiplex PCR. TCRdb holds this immuneACCESS table with in-frame rearrangements only. Some clones are missing; in checked studies, unresolved V genes explain under half, and the rest has no known cause. In this sample the table shows 180,000 or so clones, roughly 80% of which occur a single time. The top ten hold 1.4% of the sample. The sample comprised PBMCs. The origin of the receptors is a girl aged 5-17 years in good health and CMV-seropositive.

Only one count was recorded for this clone. The V and J genes are TRBV7-2 and TRBJ1-2; D is ambiguous. V dropped 0 bases and J dropped 3 bases, with 11 bases sitting between them. The V gene's germline CDR1 is SGHTA and CDR2 FQGNSA. The CDR3 runs 15 residues. The CDR3 here is CASSLAVGSYYGYTF. Here the CDR3 DNA reads TGTGCCAGCAGCTTAGCGGTGGGCAGCTACTATGGCTACACCTTC.

This sequence joins TRBV27 and TRBJ1-1; D is possibly TRBD1 (5 bases). V gave up 4 bases and J gave up 3 bases, with 15 bases separating them. The germline V gene encodes CDR1 MNHEY and CDR2 SMNVEV (reference sequence). The CDR3 totals 15 residues. CDR3 region: CASSWGSGRHTEAFF. Written as DNA, the CDR3 is TGTGCCAGCAGTTGGGGTTCAGGGAGGCACACTGAAGCTTTCTTT.

CDR3 region: CASRAGVGTQYF. The CDR3 nucleotides read TGTGCCAGCAGAGCAGGGGTGGGTACGCAGTATTTT. V gene TRBV6-5 combines with J gene TRBJ2-3; TRBD1 is a possible D gene (6 bases). V was pared by 6 bases and J by 8 bases, with 12 bases between. The germline CDR1 and CDR2 sequences are MNHEY and SVGAGI. The CDR3 has 12 amino acids.

This clone is a singleton in its sample. This chain joins TRBV7-9 and TRBJ2-2; D is unclear. The germline V and J ends were trimmed by 2 bases and 1 base, with 8 bases remaining between them. The CDR3 is 15 amino acids. Per the germline V gene, CDR1 is SEHNR and CDR2 is FQNEAQ (reference sequence). For the CDR3, the DNA is TGTGCCAGCAGCTTACTGCTAGGGAACACCGGGGAGCTGTTTTTT. It translates to CASSLLLGNTGELFF.

This clone was detected a few times. The rearrangement uses TRBV19 and TRBJ2-5, with 7 bases matching TRBD1. CDR1 is LNHDA, CDR2 SQIVND, per germline (reference sequence). The CDR3 has 14 residues. V gave up 2 bases and J gave up 5 bases; unmatched junction bases: 5. The CDR3 protein is CASSISTGAETQYF. In nucleotides, the CDR3 is TGTGCCAGTAGTATAAGTACAGGGGCCGAGACCCAGTACTTC.

The J gene is TRBJ1-3, the V gene TRBV19, with TRBD1 matching 10 bases. Germline CDR1 reads LNHDA; CDR2 reads SQIVND (reference sequence). The CDR3 sequence is 14 residues long. Trimming removed 6 bases from V and 4 bases from J; junction bases left unmatched: 3. For the CDR3, the DNA is TGTGCCAGTAGAGGGACAGGGGACGGAAACACCATATATTTT. It encodes CASRGTGDGNTIYF.

The V and J genes are TRBV6-1 and TRBJ1-1; tentative D call: TRBD1 (5 bases). This CDR3 has 16 residues. V gave up 4 bases and J gave up 6 bases, with 21 bases separating them. Looked up from germline, CDR1 is MNHNS and CDR2 is SASEGT. In DNA, the CDR3 is TGTGCCAGCAGTGTAGGTCGAGCAGGGCGGATCGCTGAAGCTTTCTTT. Translating it yields CASSVGRAGRIAEAFF.

This clone has only one observation. The J gene is TRBJ2-7, the V gene TRBV4-2; 7 nucleotides agree with TRBD1. V was pared by 3 bases and J by 1 base, with 9 bases of the junction left unmatched. This CDR3 is 16 amino acids long. Per the germline V gene, CDR1 is LGHNA and CDR2 is YNFKEQ. The DNA for the CDR3 is TGTGCCAGCAGCCAGGCCTTGGACAGGAGATCCTACGAGCAGTACTTC. Its translation is CASSQALDRRSYEQYF.

As concerns this clone: One end of the junction fails to match germline, which may point to a read error. Other DNA sequences from this sample encode an identical CDR3 as well. This chain connects TRBV13 to TRBJ1-2; 8 bases are shared with TRBD1. Germline-derived CDR1 and CDR2 are PRHDT and FYEKMQ (reference sequence). CDR3 size: 14 residues. Written as DNA, the CDR3 is TGTGCCAGCAGCAGACAGGGGAATCCCTATGGCTATACCTTC. Residues: CASSRQGNPYGYTF.

This rearrangement joins TRBV4-1 to TRBJ2-1; 8 nucleotides agree with TRBD2. Germline CDR1 reads MGHRA; CDR2 reads YSYEKL. With V trimmed by 1 base and J by 4 bases, 6 bases remained unmatched. The CDR3 contains 16 residues. In DNA, the CDR3 is TGCGCCAGCAGCCAAGCAACTAGCGGATGGTACAATGAGCAGTTCTTC. Amino acid sequence: CASSQATSGWYNEQFF.

The V call is TRBV2, the J call TRBJ2-1, with TRBD2 as a possible D gene (5 bases). Trimming cost V 6 bases and J 9 bases, with 15 bases left between them. CDR3 size: 13 residues. Germline V gene data show CDR1 as SNHLY and CDR2 as FYNNEI. Here the CDR3 DNA reads TGTGCCAGCAGCCAAGAACTAGTTCCTGAGCAGTTCTTC. Its protein is CASSQELVPEQFF.